The 24 T cell receptor beta chains listed next were all sequenced from one sample in a study of blood T cells in healthy people across ages. PCR was performed a second time for about 7 to 12 cycles using a sample-barcoded 5' primer and a J-beta primer mix. TCRdb called the 5' RACE reads again in MiXCR, with one record for every CDR3 protein. The sample includes roughly 1.6 million distinct CDR3 sequences, almost 35% seen only once; the top ten take 11%. Sequencing was performed on blood. These receptors came from a woman aged 25 to 39 in good health.

This clonotype was observed at least ten times. The chain combines TRBV18 with TRBJ2-7, with a possible D match to TRBD2 (5 bases). Trimming removed 8 bases from V and 3 bases from J, with 11 bases in between. Germline assignment: CDR1 KGHSH and CDR2 LQKENI. This CDR3 comprises 12 residues. The CDR3 loop is CASSPTSYEQYF. CDR3 DNA: TGTGCCAGCAGTCCTACTAGCTACGAGCAGTACTTC.

This clonotype occurred a few times. This chain uses TRBV28 with TRBJ2-7; D possibly matches TRBD1 or TRBD2 (5 bases each). V lost 4 bases to trimming and J lost 2 bases, with 15 bases between them. CDR3 length equals 15 residues. CDR1 and CDR2 (germline): MDHEN, SYDVKM. CDR3 DNA: TGTGCCAGCAGTTCCTCCCTGCGAGGGGCCTACGAGCAGTACTTC. This codes for CASSSSLRGAYEQYF.

Concerning this clonotype: It may be a read error: a sequence one base away is much more abundant. Since no conserved phenylalanine or tryptophan closes the CDR3, a read error is the likely cause. This sequence joins TRBV3-1 and TRBJ2-4; weak D call: TRBD1 (6 bases). Trimming stripped 1 base from V and 0 bases from J, with 10 bases between. The CDR3 has 16 residues. Germline CDR1 reads LGHDT; CDR2 reads YNNKEL (reference sequence). The CDR3 DNA is TGTGCCAGCAGCCAAGGACAGGCCCTAGCCAAAAACATTCAGTACCTC. Its protein is CASSQGQALAKNIQYL.

CDR3 protein: CASSLTPGEGADTQYF. CDR3 bases: TGTGCCAGCAGCTTAACCCCAGGGGAAGGGGCAGATACGCAGTATTTT. The V call is TRBV7-3, the J call TRBJ2-3; TRBD1 might be the D (6 bases). The V end was cut by 0 bases, the J end by 4 bases, with 14 bases between. The CDR3 extends over 16 amino acids. In germline, CDR1 is SGHTA, CDR2 FQGTGA. The entire variable domain, with the rest obtained from reference TRBV7-3 and TRBJ2-3, is as follows: GAGVSQTPSNKVTEKGKYVELRCDPISGHTALYWYRQSLGQGPEFLIYFQGTGAADDSGLPNDRFFAVRPEGSVSTLKIQRTERGDSAVYLCASSLTPGEGADTQYFGPGTRLTVL.

This clonotype has more than one count but fewer than ten. The chain carries TRBV13 and TRBJ2-5; 9 bases match TRBD2. The J call may be wrong; the DNA end is better matched by TRBJ2-7. The CDR3 runs 15 residues. CDR1 and CDR2 from the germline V gene are PRHDT and FYEKMQ (reference sequence). The CDR3 protein is CASSLAGGPMGEQYF. The DNA for the CDR3 is TGTGCCAGCAGCTTGGCGGGAGGGCCGATGGGCGAGCAGTACTTC.

This clonotype was recorded a few times. The chain links TRBV7-2 to TRBJ2-1; a weak D match, TRBD2 (5 bases). The germline gives CDR1 SGHTA, CDR2 FQGNSA. Trimming removed 3 bases from V and 2 bases from J, with 11 bases in between. The CDR3 consists of 15 residues. The chain's CDR3 is CASSLKVGTYNEQFF. The DNA of the CDR3 is TGTGCCAGCAGCTTGAAGGTCGGGACCTACAATGAGCAGTTCTTC.

This clonotype was found a few times. J is TRBJ2-3 and V is TRBV6-2 or TRBV6-3; the D gene is possibly TRBD1 (5 bases). In germline, CDR1 is MNHEY, CDR2 SVGEGT. Trimming took 4 bases from V and 5 from J, leaving 13 bases between them. This CDR3 has 14 amino acids. CDR3 sequence (DNA): TGTGCCAGCAGTTGGGGCCCCTATGGAGATACGCAGTATTTT. It yields the protein CASSWGPYGDTQYF.

This clonotype was observed many times. J is TRBJ2-7 and V is TRBV5-1; D perhaps matches TRBD2 (5 bases). Germline V gives CDR1 SGHRS, CDR2 YFSETQ. The CDR3 runs to 14 residues. Deletions cut 2 bases from V and 3 bases from J, with 12 bases between. CDR3 residues: CASSLGEGYYEQYF. CDR3 DNA: TGCGCCAGCAGCTTAGGCGAGGGTTACTACGAGCAGTACTTC.

The rearrangement joins TRBV5-1 to TRBJ2-5, with D perhaps matching TRBD1 or TRBD2 (6 bases each). From germline, CDR1 is SGHRS and CDR2 YFSETQ. The CDR3 length is 16 residues. Trimming removed 0 bases at V and 5 bases at J, with 17 bases between. As DNA, the CDR3 is TGCGCCAGCAGCTTGGCGTGGATGGACAGCGGGGAGACCCAGTACTTC. It specifies CASSLAWMDSGETQYF.

This clonotype was counted between two and nine times. This sequence joins TRBV20-1 and TRBJ2-3; 10 nucleotides match TRBD2. The CDR3 runs 15 residues. Losses at the gene ends were 5 bases for V and 0 bases for J; bases not matched to a gene: 5. The germline CDR1 and CDR2 sequences are DFQATT and SNEGSKA (reference sequence). The CDR3 spells CSAVGLAPSTDTQYF. In DNA form, the CDR3 reads TGCAGTGCTGTGGGACTAGCGCCAAGCACAGATACGCAGTATTTT.

This sequence joins TRBV20-1 and TRBJ1-2; no firm D call. The V gene's germline CDR1 is DFQATT and CDR2 SNEGSKA (reference sequence). The CDR3 runs 13 residues. The germline V and J ends were trimmed by 2 bases and 6 bases, with 13 bases remaining between them. The CDR3 DNA reads TGCAGTGCTAGAACGATACCTCTTAATGGCTACACCTTC. It is translated as CSARTIPLNGYTF.

This clonotype was seen only a few times. The V gene is TRBV4-1, the J gene TRBJ2-3; D call uncertain. Trimming left V 2 bases short and J 2 bases short, with 11 bases between. Germline V lookup: CDR1 MGHRA, CDR2 YSYEKL. This CDR3 spans 15 amino acids. The CDR3 nucleotides read TGCGCCAGCAGCCAAAGCTCCATCTACACAGATACGCAGTATTTT. This encodes CASSQSSIYTDTQYF.

The chain employs TRBV5-1 and TRBJ1-2; 10 nucleotides agree with TRBD1. Germline V gives CDR1 SGHRS, CDR2 YFSETQ. Trimming at V came to 4 bases and at J to 5 bases, leaving 5 bases not matched to a gene. The CDR3 has 14 amino acids. The CDR3 reads CASSLEDRGYGYTF. The CDR3 nucleotides are TGCGCCAGCAGCCTGGAGGACAGGGGGTATGGCTACACCTTC.

Only a few counts were recorded for this clonotype. This chain connects TRBV6-1 to TRBJ1-1, with TRBD1 matching over 10 bases. This CDR3 region has 18 residues. CDR1 MNHNS and CDR2 SASEGT come from the germline V gene. The V gene end was trimmed by 6 bases and the J gene end by 4 bases; junction bases not matched to a gene: 17. The CDR3 protein is CASSSLGTGVGSGTEAFF. The CDR3, as DNA: TGTGCCAGCAGCAGCCTCGGGACAGGGGTCGGGAGTGGCACTGAAGCTTTCTTT.

The chain employs TRBV14 and TRBJ2-3; 9 nucleotides line up with TRBD1. The CDR3 contains 15 residues. Unmatched junction bases numbered 5, after V lost 3 bases and J lost 4 bases. From germline, CDR1 is SGHDN and CDR2 FVKESK. The chain's CDR3 is CASSQLQGAPDTQYF. The CDR3 DNA follows: TGTGCCAGCAGCCAGTTACAGGGGGCCCCAGATACGCAGTATTTT.

This clonotype was recorded many times. The chain recombines TRBV7-6 with TRBJ2-1; D may be TRBD1 or TRBD2 (7 bases each). V lost 5 bases to trimming and J lost 10 bases, with 21 bases between them. Germline V lookup: CDR1 SGHVS, CDR2 FNYEAQ. The CDR3 runs to 15 residues. CDR3 nucleotide sequence: TGTGCCAGCAGCCCCCGGGGCAGGGGGGGCCAAGAGCAGTTCTTC. Translation gives CASSPRGRGGQEQFF.

This clonotype was seen a few times. The rearrangement links TRBV6-6 to TRBJ2-7; tentative D call: TRBD1 (5 bases). Trimming took 8 bases from V and 7 from J, leaving 21 bases between them. This CDR3 spans 14 amino acids. Germline V gene sequence: CDR1 MNHNY, CDR2 SVGAGI (reference sequence). The CDR3 bases are TGTGCCAGCGGACGCCCGGGCAATCCAGGGGAGCAGTACTTC. The encoded protein is CASGRPGNPGEQYF.

This clonotype was found a few times. The gene calls are TRBV20-1 and TRBJ2-7, with TRBD2 identical over 9 bases. CDR3 length: 17 residues. Trimming cost V 0 bases and J 3 bases; bases outside gene matches: 12. CDR1 and CDR2 from the germline V gene are DFQATT and SNEGSKA (reference sequence). The CDR3 DNA follows: TGCAGTGCTAGAGAACTAGACGGCGGGAGGGCCCTCTACGAGCAGTACTTC. Translating gives CSARELDGGRALYEQYF.

Here the CDR3 reads CASKRDRSNQETQYF. CDR3 nucleotide sequence: TGTGCCAGCAAGCGGGACAGGAGTAATCAAGAGACCCAGTACTTC. The chain is built from TRBV2 and TRBJ2-5; possible D gene TRBD1, 8 bases. This CDR3 contains 15 residues. Trimming pared 7 bases from V and 2 bases from J, leaving 17 bases between. Germline CDR1 SNHLY, CDR2 FYNNEI.

The chain is built from TRBV9 and TRBJ1-2, with 8 bases identical to TRBD1. CDR3 length equals 17 residues. The germline V gene has CDR1 SGDLS and CDR2 YYNGEE. Unmatched junction bases numbered 11, after V lost 3 bases and J lost 1 base. The CDR3 loop is CASSAPDRATLNYGYTF. The CDR3 nucleotides are TGTGCCAGCAGCGCACCGGACAGGGCAACACTTAACTATGGCTACACCTTC.

This clonotype was observed a few times. The rearrangement joins TRBV12-3 or TRBV12-4 to TRBJ1-2, with 10 bases identical to TRBD1. With 6 bases clipped from V and 6 bases from J, the junction kept 10 bases outside the gene matches. This CDR3 region has 15 residues. DNA of the CDR3: TGTGCCAGCAGCCCCAACTTGGGACAGGGGCATGGCTACACCTTC. Protein sequence: CASSPNLGQGHGYTF.

This clonotype was found a few times. The chain uses TRBV2 and TRBJ2-5; no firm D call. V lost 5 bases and J 2 bases, leaving 12 bases between the germline ends. This CDR3 spans 14 amino acids. From germline, CDR1 is SNHLY and CDR2 FYNNEI. For the CDR3, the DNA is TGTGCCAGCAGTCCTACGACCTTACAAGAGACCCAGTACTTC. Translated: CASSPTTLQETQYF.

This clonotype was counted a few times. J is TRBJ1-2 and V is TRBV7-9; no reliable D call. The CDR3 spans 15 residues. The V gene lost 2 bases and the J gene lost 0 bases, with 10 bases spanning the gap. Germline V gives CDR1 SEHNR, CDR2 FQNEAQ (reference sequence). CDR3 nucleotide sequence: TGTGCCAGCAGCTTATTTTCGGATACTAACTATGGCTACACCTTC. Encoded protein: CASSLFSDTNYGYTF.

This clonotype was observed a few times. The chain is built from TRBV30 and TRBJ1-2; the D gene is possibly TRBD1 (5 bases). CDR3 length: 14 residues. Per the germline V gene, CDR1 is GTSNPN and CDR2 is SVGIG (reference sequence). V lost 2 bases and J lost 7, with 17 bases in between. CDR3 bases: TGTGCCTGGAGTACTCCCAGGGTACAGGCTGGCTACACCTTC. As protein: CAWSTPRVQAGYTF.